A selection of T cell receptor beta chains follows, all from one sample in a study of cytomegalovirus exposure and HLA in healthy donors. The table came from immunoSEQ multiplex PCR; TCRdb's copy has only in-frame clones and leaves some out. This sample has about 130,000 clones; 89% occur once, and the top ten carry 0.95% to 1.3%. The sample was PBMCs. The receptor source for this set is a woman under 30 in good health and CMV-seronegative. Both conserved end residues are part of each CDR3. A D gene is named only where the DNA matches it firmly. Part of the rows lack a size; the others show once, few, many or a class for expanded clones.

abundance: -
d_gene: -
j_gene: TRBJ2-7
v_gene: TRBV4-1
CDR3aa: CASSQGLVSGTYEQYF
CDR3nt: TGCGCCAGCAGCCAGGGCTTAGTTTCGGGGACCTACGAGCAGTACTTC

abundance: -
d_gene: TRBD2
j_gene: TRBJ2-1
v_gene: TRBV10-2
CDR3aa: CAIQRENNEQFF
CDR3nt: TGCGCCATCCAGCGGGAGAACAATGAGCAGTTCTTC

abundance: -
d_gene: -
j_gene: TRBJ1-1
v_gene: TRBV4-1
CDR3aa: CASQPSKTGKGSDRAFF
CDR3nt: TGCGCCAGCCAGCCTTCAAAAACAGGGAAAGGGTCTGATCGGGCTTTCTTT

abundance: -
d_gene: TRBD1
j_gene: TRBJ1-4
v_gene: TRBV11-2
CDR3aa: CASSSRLTQGASNEKLFF
CDR3nt: TGTGCCAGCAGCTCAAGACTAACCCAGGGGGCATCCAATGAAAAACTGTTTTTT

abundance: -
d_gene: -
j_gene: TRBJ2-2
v_gene: TRBV29-1
CDR3aa: CSVRGIGTGELFF
CDR3nt: TGCAGCGTTAGGGGTATCGGCACCGGGGAGCTGTTTTTT

abundance: -
d_gene: TRBD1
j_gene: TRBJ1-1
v_gene: TRBV9
CDR3aa: CASSAGQGHTEAFF
CDR3nt: TGTGCCAGCAGCGCGGGACAGGGCCACACTGAAGCTTTCTTT

abundance: -
d_gene: TRBD2
j_gene: TRBJ2-1
v_gene: TRBV10-3
CDR3aa: CAISSGTSSSYNEQFF
CDR3nt: TGTGCCATCAGTTCCGGGACTAGTTCCTCCTACAATGAGCAGTTCTTC

abundance: -
d_gene: -
j_gene: TRBJ1-1
v_gene: TRBV18
CDR3aa: CASSGAIMNTEAFF
CDR3nt: TGTGCCAGCTCAGGGGCTATCATGAACACTGAAGCTTTCTTT

abundance: -
d_gene: TRBD1
j_gene: TRBJ2-2
v_gene: TRBV5-1
CDR3aa: CASSPGTGGTGELFF
CDR3nt: TGCGCCAGCAGCCCAGGGACAGGGGGTACCGGGGAGCTGTTTTTT

abundance: -
d_gene: TRBD1
j_gene: TRBJ2-6
v_gene: TRBV27
CDR3aa: CALLSSRDRDRLFLLPGANVLTF
CDR3nt: TGTGCCTTGCTCTCCTCCCGGGACAGGGACAGGCTCTTCCTCTTACCCGGGGCCAACGTCCTGACTTTC

abundance: -
d_gene: -
j_gene: TRBJ2-5
v_gene: TRBV11-2
CDR3aa: CASSFGQQETQYF
CDR3nt: TGTGCCAGCAGCTTTGGACAGCAAGAGACCCAGTACTTC

abundance: -
d_gene: -
j_gene: TRBJ1-2
v_gene: TRBV6-1
CDR3aa: CASSATALNYGYTF
CDR3nt: TGTGCCAGCAGTGCGACAGCGCTAAACTATGGCTACACCTTC

abundance: -
d_gene: TRBD2
j_gene: TRBJ2-3
v_gene: TRBV7-2
CDR3aa: CASSRPGLAGDTQYF
CDR3nt: TGTGCCAGCAGCCGACCGGGACTAGCGGGAGATACGCAGTATTTT

abundance: -
d_gene: TRBD2
j_gene: TRBJ2-5
v_gene: TRBV5-4
CDR3aa: CASSPTSGAPQETQYF
CDR3nt: TGTGCCAGCAGTCCTACTAGCGGGGCACCTCAAGAGACCCAGTACTTC

abundance: -
d_gene: -
j_gene: TRBJ1-3
v_gene: TRBV21-1
CDR3aa: CASPEGESGIYSGNTIYF
CDR3nt: TGTGCCAGCCCAGAAGGGGAATCAGGTATATATTCTGGAAACACCATATATTTT

abundance: -
d_gene: -
j_gene: TRBJ1-4
v_gene: TRBV30
CDR3aa: CAWRDRGSEKLFF
CDR3nt: TGTGCCTGGAGAGACAGAGGTAGTGAAAAACTGTTTTTT

abundance: few
d_gene: TRBD1
j_gene: TRBJ1-6
v_gene: TRBV2
CDR3aa: CASRSQGDSPLHF
CDR3nt: TGTGCCAGCAGGTCACAGGGGGATTCACCCCTCCACTTT

abundance: once
d_gene: -
j_gene: TRBJ2-7
v_gene: TRBV28
CDR3aa: CASSLTGTYEQYF
CDR3nt: TGTGCCAGCAGTTTAACAGGGACCTACGAGCAGTACTTC

abundance: -
d_gene: -
j_gene: TRBJ1-5
v_gene: TRBV6-5
CDR3aa: CAIPGEGNQPQHF
CDR3nt: TGTGCCATTCCAGGGGAGGGGAATCAGCCCCAGCATTTT

abundance: -
d_gene: -
j_gene: TRBJ1-5
v_gene: TRBV19
CDR3aa: CASSTTVMDSSNQPQHF
CDR3nt: TGTGCCAGTAGTACCACCGTAATGGACAGCAGCAATCAGCCCCAGCATTTT

abundance: -
d_gene: TRBD2
j_gene: TRBJ2-1
v_gene: TRBV7-2
CDR3aa: CASTALGGGAYNEQFF
CDR3nt: TGTGCCAGCACCGCCCTCGGCGGGGGGGCCTACAATGAGCAGTTCTTC

abundance: -
d_gene: -
j_gene: TRBJ2-1
v_gene: TRBV7-9
CDR3aa: CAVSGFPEQFF
CDR3nt: TGTGCCGTCTCAGGGTTCCCTGAGCAGTTCTTC

abundance: -
d_gene: -
j_gene: TRBJ1-4
v_gene: TRBV11-2
CDR3aa: CASSLDPGKLFF
CDR3nt: TGTGCCAGCAGCTTAGATCCGGGGAAACTGTTTTTT

abundance: -
d_gene: -
j_gene: TRBJ2-1
v_gene: TRBV6-1
CDR3aa: CASTGVDEQFF
CDR3nt: TGTGCCAGCACAGGGGTCGATGAGCAGTTCTTC

abundance: -
d_gene: -
j_gene: TRBJ1-5
v_gene: TRBV11-3
CDR3aa: CASSFPRRQPQHF
CDR3nt: TGTGCCAGCAGCTTCCCTCGGAGGCAGCCCCAGCATTTT

abundance: -
d_gene: TRBD2
j_gene: TRBJ2-7
v_gene: TRBV14
CDR3aa: CASSHPGLAGSYEQYF
CDR3nt: TGTGCCAGCAGCCACCCAGGACTAGCGGGATCCTACGAGCAGTACTTC

abundance: -
d_gene: -
j_gene: TRBJ1-2
v_gene: TRBV7-2
CDR3aa: CASRRGSYGYTF
CDR3nt: TGTGCCTCGCGGCGGGGAAGCTATGGCTACACCTTC

abundance: -
d_gene: TRBD2
j_gene: TRBJ2-1
v_gene: TRBV10-2
CDR3aa: CASSAIAGNNEQFF
CDR3nt: TGCGCCAGCAGCGCAATAGCGGGCAACAATGAGCAGTTCTTC

abundance: -
d_gene: -
j_gene: TRBJ2-6
v_gene: TRBV27
CDR3aa: CASSLFYGVSFSGANVLTF
CDR3nt: TGTGCCAGCAGTTTATTTTACGGTGTATCTTTCTCTGGGGCCAACGTCCTGACTTTC

abundance: -
d_gene: -
j_gene: TRBJ1-5
v_gene: TRBV18
CDR3aa: CASSPAGSLLPQHF
CDR3nt: TGTGCCAGCTCACCAGCGGGCAGCCTACTCCCCCAGCATTTT

abundance: -
d_gene: TRBD2
j_gene: TRBJ2-3
v_gene: TRBV10-2
CDR3aa: CASSDSPGGTDTQYF
CDR3nt: TGCGCCAGCAGCGACAGCCCCGGGGGGACAGATACGCAGTATTTT

abundance: -
d_gene: -
j_gene: TRBJ1-2
v_gene: TRBV27
CDR3aa: CASSAGVTNYGYTF
CDR3nt: TGTGCCAGCAGTGCAGGGGTAACGAACTATGGCTACACCTTC

abundance: once
d_gene: -
j_gene: TRBJ1-2
v_gene: TRBV6-5
CDR3aa: CASSLTSRSYYGYTF
CDR3nt: TGTGCCAGCAGTCTTACCTCGAGGTCCTACTATGGCTACACCTTC

abundance: -
d_gene: TRBD1
j_gene: TRBJ2-1
v_gene: TRBV4-1
CDR3aa: CASSQDLRTGFNGAFF
CDR3nt: TGCGCCAGCAGCCAAGATCTTAGGACAGGGTTTAATGGGGCGTTCTTC

abundance: -
d_gene: -
j_gene: TRBJ2-2
v_gene: TRBV6-5
CDR3aa: CASSLRTSKAGELFF
CDR3nt: TGTGCCAGCAGCCTCCGGACATCTAAGGCCGGGGAGCTGTTTTTT

abundance: -
d_gene: -
j_gene: TRBJ2-3
v_gene: TRBV4-1
CDR3aa: CASSQGRTDTQYF
CDR3nt: TGCGCCAGCAGCCAGGGGAGAACAGATACGCAGTATTTT

abundance: -
d_gene: TRBD1
j_gene: TRBJ1-3
v_gene: TRBV25-1
CDR3aa: CASSGVTGVLSGNTIYF
CDR3nt: TGTGCCAGCAGTGGGGTGACAGGGGTCCTCTCTGGAAACACCATATATTTT

abundance: few
d_gene: TRBD1
j_gene: TRBJ1-1
v_gene: TRBV7-9
CDR3aa: CASSLAGTGKDTEAFF
CDR3nt: TGTGCCAGCAGCTTAGCCGGGACAGGGAAGGATACTGAAGCTTTCTTT